The text below deals with one T cell receptor (beta chain). Its matching antigen is unknown. Sequencing used immunoSEQ multiplex PCR; TCRdb keeps in-frame clones, though not all of them. The table includes fewer than 85,000 clones, approximately 95% detected once. The record originates from a study of siplizumab effects on memory and regulatory T cells. General study points: Unstimulated subset assignment was obtained for only a minor fraction of alloreactive clones. Alloreactive sequences whose origin lay in unstimulated CD4+ memory cells were significantly reduced by siplizumab.

Looked up from germline, CDR1 is LNHDA and CDR2 is SQIVND (reference sequence). This CDR3 region has 19 residues. J gave up 3 bases and V 3 bases, and 13 bases lay outside the gene matches. V usage is TRBV19 and J usage is TRBJ2-2, with 10 bases lining up with TRBD1. The receptor's source is a human donor in good health. The sample was CD8+ T cells sorted from blood. This chain's CDR3 is CASSIYGDRGYRDTGELFF. The CDR3, as DNA: TGTGCCAGTAGTATTTATGGGGACAGGGGATACAGGGACACCGGGGAGCTGTTTTTT.